The present T cell receptor beta chain was sequenced within a study of metastatic and nonmetastatic thyroid tumors. Study at large: From malignant and benign thyroid patients, repertoires in blood and in tumor or nodule tissue were compared.

The table lists this clone with many counts. Antigen unknown. In the original analysis: To classify distant metastasis in papillary thyroid cancer, a model was built from CDR3 differences across clinicopathological groups. TCRdb reprocessed the PCR reads using MiXCR. TCRdb's processing, not the authors' own work, is the source of the V and J calls. The sample has about 34,000 clones, approximately 17% seen once. CDR3 length: 16 amino acids. Between the trimmed V and J ends, which lost 2 bases and 0 bases, there was a span of 13 bases. The germline V gene encodes CDR1 SGHAT and CDR2 FQNNGV. Study outcomes and limitations: The study reportedly found significantly higher TCR beta diversity in malignant thyroid tumors than benign nodules, in blood and tumor.

None of the patients had undergone any treatment ahead of thyroid surgery. Sequencing was done on a sample of blood. The sequence was obtained from a female donor with papillary thyroid cancer or a benign thyroid nodule (not recorded which). Some clones in this sample may be carry-over from other donors' samples. This chain uses TRBV11-2 with TRBJ1-2; the D gene is possibly TRBD1 (6 bases). The CDR3 DNA sequence: TGTGCCAGCAGCTTATCTAAGGGGGTAGCTAACTATGGCTACACCTTC. This encodes CASSLSKGVANYGYTF. Together with reference TRBV11-2 and TRBJ1-2, the CDR3 gives the full variable domain: EAGVAQSPRYKIIEKRQSVAFWCNPISGHATLYWYQQILGQGPKLLIQFQNNGVVDDSQLPKDRFSAERLKGVDSTLKIQPAKLEDSAVYLCASSLSKGVANYGYTFGSGTRLTVV.